The clone carrying this T cell receptor beta chain showed up just a few times. Its antigen remains unknown. The V end was cut by 9 bases, the J end by 1 base, with 10 bases between. Germline V gives CDR1 MGHRA, CDR2 YSYEKL. There are 13 residues in the CDR3. TCRdb reprocessed the 5' RACE reads via MiXCR and lists one record per CDR3 protein. The sample records approximately 500,000 distinct CDR3 sequences, approximately 25% being singletons. This entry belongs to a study of T-cell memory formation after mild COVID-19. Findings and caveats of the study: While clones contracting from day 15 to 85 were balanced between CD4 and CD8, later expanders leaned CD4+. Those CD4+ clones that contracted were mainly in CM and EM (CD8+ ones in EMRA).

The clonotype originates from an adult woman who had mild COVID-19 (a few samples of this study predate the infection). Cell type and time point are not known. This chain connects TRBV4-1 to TRBJ1-5; D is perhaps TRBD1 (5 bases). The sample taken for sequencing was PBMCs or a T cell subset sorted from them (not recorded which). The CDR3 sequence: CASGAGSNQPQHF. CDR3 coding DNA: TGCGCCAGTGGGGCGGGGAGCAATCAGCCCCAGCATTTT.